Sequencing of this T cell receptor (beta chain) was carried out in a study of long-term antiretroviral therapy in people with HIV (dated 2022 in TCRdb). Concerning the study at large: The earliest samples were collected about a decade before the 2015 WHO recommendation for immediate ART, when ART was typically delayed until CD4 counts fell. A retrospective serial study tested whether changes in peripheral blood TRB repertoire composition and diversity were associated with ART initiation and durable HIV suppression. A total of about 180 cryopreserved PBMC samples were contributed to the cohort by 30 adults with confirmed HIV infection, with samples collected serially over a mean of roughly six years (range 1-12). About 40% of the 30 participants with HIV were female. No cross-contamination during QIAcube processing was seen in test extractions of a monoclonal T-cell line run alongside 30 to 35 polyclonal samples. Broader findings and caveats from the paper: Expanded TRB clones identified before ART initiation dominated the repertoire at all time points, although this dominance fluctuated and declined in many PLHIV after ART. HIV repertoires had narrower CDR3 length ranges than controls, and the network structure suggested an antigen-experienced repertoire that shifted only slightly toward naive after ART. Starting ART was linked to a significant rise in TRB diversity, yet even with long-term ART the diversity remained significantly lower than in transplant donor controls. Unsorted PBMC were profiled instead of sorted CD4+ and CD8+ T cells because pre-ART samples had limited cell numbers. The samples span the years 2004 to 2017, and the ART regimens used may be less effective than current regimens. Owing to limited PBMC availability, only the TCR beta chain was sequenced, without alpha chain pairing. Inferences about post-ART repertoire changes are limited because no data were available on ART adherence, viral resistance or therapy changes.

Details on this clone: The antigen it binds to is not known. No base qualities exist here, and no much larger clone lies one base off it.

The immunoSEQ hsTCRB v3.0 assay was used at survey level resolution to sequence the TRB variable region. The targeted TRB sequencing depth was about 35,000-55,000 T-cell genomes per sample. TRB libraries were pooled and sequenced on an Illumina MiSeq using a v3 150-cycle kit. As for how the authors treated the data: Repertoire analysis ran in R within a reproducible Nextflow workflow covering QC, data transformation and analysis. LymphoSeq2, an R package for exploring AIRR-Seq data, was used to implement the custom analyses. Several samples that produced fewer than 5000 total TRB sequences were removed, so approximately 170 HIV repertoires were analyzed. Among the 170 to 200 retained HIV repertoires, about 57 were collected before ART initiation and around 130 after ART initiation. Repertoires were downsampled to 5000 TRB nucleotide sequences, with summary statistics averaged over 100 downsampling iterations. The analysis kept only TRB sequences whose CDR3 regions were at least seven amino acids long. Two measures captured diversity: a Shannon entropy-derived clonality score and the Gini coefficient. In the repertoire networks, any two of the top 5000 CDR3 amino acid sequences were connected whenever the two sequences differed by an edit distance of one. Antigen specificity groups and MHC restriction were predicted for TRB CDR3 amino acid sequences with GLIPH2. CDR3 amino acid sequences were matched against VDJdb and McPAS-TCR to flag known CMV, EBV, HIV or tissue antigen associations. Pre-ART, post-ART and control groups were compared with Wilcoxon signed-rank tests and Holm-Bonferroni correction. This immuneACCESS table, as held by TCRdb, lists in-frame sequences with V and J called but not all clones. Of the missing ones, under half trace to an unresolved V gene in checked studies; the others have no known cause. The V and J calls and the clone size are those of that table, but D and trimming were determined from the DNA. For this sample there are tens of thousands of clones; approximately 74% appear just once. The ten top clones hold around 3.5% of the sample.

To be included, a participant needed at least one PBMC sample from before ART initiation plus at least two post-ART samples. Treatment was received in the United States of America by all participants with HIV. Before DNA extraction, cryopreserved samples of roughly 0.9-10 million PBMC were thawed and then washed. At the time of the earliest PBMC sample for each participant with HIV, ages ranged from about 23 to 60 years. PBMC samples were contributed by each participant from 1-4 timepoints before ART initiation and 2-8 timepoints after ART initiation, with a median of 7 samples. For every participant, serial HIV viral load, CD4+ T-cell count, ART history and demographic data were obtained. Genomic DNA was extracted from unsorted PBMC with a Qiagen kit on a QIAcube, processed in batches of 12 samples. Relative to germline, V is missing 1 base and J is missing 8 bases, with 7 bases of the junction outside any gene match. From the cysteine up to the phenylalanine, the CDR3 has a length of 15 residues. The retained sequence is limited to the CDR3, 45 bases, with the frame set at the first base. Via the germline V gene (reference sequence), CDR1 is LNHNV and CDR2 YYDKDF.

This receptor was identified in a man aged 45-60 years with HIV. Here the chain combines TRBV15 and TRBJ1-4, with 7 bases aligning to TRBD1. The source was unsorted PBMCs, collected 3 years after starting antiretroviral therapy. The DNA sequence reads TGTGCCACCAGCAGAGGTCGACAGGGAGGGGAAAAACTGTTTTTT. The encoded protein is CATSRGRQGGEKLFF.